This TCR beta chain was identified in a study of blood T cell repertoires in COVID-19. Here immunoSEQ multiplex PCR was the method, and the copy in TCRdb shows in-frame clones only, minus some. The top ten hold 3% to 4% of the sample, which has about 180,000 clones, approximately 83% seen once. Unmatched junction bases numbered 5, after V lost 5 bases and J lost 5 bases. The CDR3 covers 13 residues. Per germline, CDR1 SEHNR and CDR2 FQNEAQ (reference sequence). The clonotype originates from a man in his sixties with acute or convalescent COVID-19. The V call is TRBV7-9, the J call TRBJ2-5, with 7 bases that match TRBD2. The sequencing input was peripheral blood. For the CDR3, the DNA is TGTGCCAGCAGCAAGACTAGCCCGGAGACCCAGTACTTC. Translation gives CASSKTSPETQYF.